These T cell receptor beta chains were read from a single sample in a study of low-dose radiotherapy and immunotherapy resistance in tumors. MiXCR, applied by TCRdb to the reads, yields one record per CDR3 protein. The repertoire holds about 82,000 distinct CDR3 sequences, with around 18% as singletons. The source was PBMCs, collected before treatment. The receptors originated from a male donor with prostate cancer. CDR3s include the opening cysteine and the closing phenylalanine or tryptophan. A D gene is named only where the DNA matches it firmly. Size is stated for part of the rows, as once, few or many counts, or as a class when the clone is expanded.

d_call | j_call | clone_size | v_call | cdr3_nt | cdr3_aa
TRBD1 | TRBJ2-3 | many | TRBV9 | TGTGCCAGCAGCAAGCGAGGGACAGGGGGCGCAGATACGCAGTATTTT | CASSKRGTGGADTQYF
. | TRBJ1-5 | many | TRBV18 | TGTGCCAGCTCAGGGGACAGCAATCAGCCCCAGCATTTT | CASSGDSNQPQHF
. | TRBJ2-1 | medium-sized | TRBV18 | TGTGCCAGCTCACCACCGTCCGGGACCAATGAGCAGTTCTTC | CASSPPSGTNEQFF
TRBD1 | TRBJ1-5 | many | TRBV7-7 | TGTGCTAGCAGCTTAGAGTGCCAGGGGGGACATAGCAATCAGCCCCAGCATTTT | CASSLECQGGHSNQPQHF
. | TRBJ2-5 | . | TRBV18 | TGTGCCAGCTCAACGAGCCTGGAGACCCAGTACTTC | CASSTSLETQYF
. | TRBJ1-3 | many | TRBV6-2/TRBV6-3 | TGTGCCAGCAGTTACTCCGGGTCTGGAAACACCATATATTTT | CASSYSGSGNTIYF
. | TRBJ2-3 | many | TRBV6-6 | TGTGCCAGCAGTTACCCGGCGCAGGGGAGCACAGATACGCAGTATTTT | CASSYPAQGSTDTQYF
. | TRBJ2-3 | . | TRBV30 | TGTGCCTGGAGTGTAGGATCAGATACGCAGTATTTT | CAWSVGSDTQYF
TRBD2 | TRBJ2-2 | once | TRBV9 | TGTGCCAGCAGCGTAGGGCGGGGGGGCCGGGCCGGGGAGCTGTTTTTT | CASSVGRGGRAGELFF
. | TRBJ1-5 | many | TRBV6-6 | TGTGCCAGCAGCGAGCGGGGGGGGGCTGCTCAGCCCCAGCATTTT | CASSERGGAAQPQHF
TRBD2 | TRBJ2-1 | many | TRBV3-1 | TGTGCCAGCAGCACTCAAGCGGGAGGGCCGGAGAATGAGCAGTTCTTC | CASSTQAGGPENEQFF
. | TRBJ1-5 | many | TRBV27 | TGTGCCAGCAGTTCCTACGACAATCGGGGCAATCAGCCCCAGCATTTT | CASSSYDNRGNQPQHF
. | TRBJ1-2 | many | TRBV15 | TGTGCCACCAGCAGAGACAGGGGATCTCGTGGCTACACCTTC | CATSRDRGSRGYTF
. | TRBJ1-5 | many | TRBV6-6 | TGTGCCAGCAGCCCTCTCGACAGGTTACAGCCCCAGCATTTT | CASSPLDRLQPQHF
TRBD2 | TRBJ2-7 | many | TRBV6-2/TRBV6-3 | TGTGCCAGCAGCCTACTAGCGACCTACGAGCAGTACTTC | CASSLLATYEQYF
. | TRBJ1-1 | many | TRBV7-8 | TGTGCCAGCAGCCCACAGGGCGTGGGCACTGAAGCTTTCTTT | CASSPQGVGTEAFF
TRBD2 | TRBJ2-7 | many | TRBV7-6 | TGTGCCAGCAGCCCCGGGACTAGCGGGAGTGGAGGCTCCTACGAGCAGTACTTC | CASSPGTSGSGGSYEQYF
. | TRBJ2-5 | many | TRBV13 | TGTGCCAGCAGCCCCCTCCCAGAGACCCAGTACTTC | CASSPLPETQYF
. | TRBJ1-1 | many | TRBV12-3/TRBV12-4 | TGTGCCAGCAGACCCTGGACAGAGAACACTGAAGCTTTCTTT | CASRPWTENTEAFF
. | TRBJ1-2 | few | TRBV5-1 | TGCGCCAGCAGTTGGGGACGTTCCCCTGATGGTAAAATCGATGGCTACACCTTC | CASSWGRSPDGKIDGYTF
TRBD2 | TRBJ2-6 | . | TRBV12-3/TRBV12-4 | TGTGCCAGCAGTTTAGGTGCGGGAGTTGGTGGGGCCAACGTCCTGACTTTC | CASSLGAGVGGANVLTF
. | TRBJ1-2 | many | TRBV20-1 | TGCAGTGCTAGTTTATCGGACTATGGCTACACCTTC | CSASLSDYGYTF
TRBD2 | TRBJ2-7 | many | TRBV28 | TGTGCCAGCAGTTTAGGCGGACTAGCGGGAGTGTACGAGCAGTACTTC | CASSLGGLAGVYEQYF
. | TRBJ2-3 | many | TRBV6-4 | TGTGCCAGCAGCCCCCCGCAACAGGGTCTTAGCACAGATACGCAGTATTTT | CASSPPQQGLSTDTQYF
. | TRBJ2-2 | many | TRBV12-3/TRBV12-4 | TGTGCCAGCACCAAAGGGTCGGGTTGGAACACCGGGGAGCTGTTTTTT | CASTKGSGWNTGELFF
. | TRBJ1-6 | many | TRBV27 | TGTGCCAGCAGTTTTCAGGGGCGGAATTCACCCCTCCACTTT | CASSFQGRNSPLHF
. | TRBJ2-5 | many | TRBV7-2 | TGTGCCAGCAGCTTAGTTCCTCCGGGCGGGACCCAAGAGACCCAGTACTTC | CASSLVPPGGTQETQYF
. | TRBJ2-7 | many | TRBV7-9 | TGTGCCAGCAGCTTCGGGAGTTTCTACGAGCAGTACTTC | CASSFGSFYEQYF
. | TRBJ2-1 | many | TRBV20-1 | TGCAGTGCTAGGGGGGGTAGCGGTATTTACAATGAGCAGTTCTTC | CSARGGSGIYNEQFF
TRBD1 | TRBJ1-2 | few | TRBV10-3 | TGTGCCATCAGTGGACAGGGGGGCTATGGCTACACCTTC | CAISGQGGYGYTF
TRBD2 | TRBJ2-5 | many | TRBV3-1 | TGTGCCAGCAGCCAGAGTAGCGGGAAGGCGGAGACCCAGTACTTC | CASSQSSGKAETQYF
TRBD1 | TRBJ1-2 | many | TRBV2 | TGTGCCAGCAGAACAGGGGGCGACTATGGCTACACCTTC | CASRTGGDYGYTF
TRBD1 | TRBJ1-2 | many | TRBV18 | TGTGCCAGCTCCGCGCGGCAGGGGGTGGATGGCTACACCTTC | CASSARQGVDGYTF
. | TRBJ2-3 | many | TRBV24-1 | TGTGCCACCAAAGGAAACACAGATACGCAGTATTTT | CATKGNTDTQYF
. | TRBJ1-4 | many | TRBV6-1 | TGTGCCAGCAGTGTTCAAACGGCCCCGAGGGAAAAACTGTTTTTT | CASSVQTAPREKLFF
. | TRBJ2-1 | many | TRBV11-3 | TGTGCCAGCAGCCCGGAGATGGGCCCCTACAATGAGCAGTTCTTC | CASSPEMGPYNEQFF
TRBD1 | TRBJ1-6 | many | TRBV3-1 | TGTGCCAGCAGCCAATACAGGGGGGATTCACCCCTCCACTTT | CASSQYRGDSPLHF
TRBD1 | TRBJ2-7 | . | TRBV25-1 | TGTGCCAGCGGCGGGGACAGGGCCAACGAGCAGTACTTC | CASGGDRANEQYF
. | TRBJ1-5 | many | TRBV18 | TGTGCCAGCTCCTCATCCCAGGGCGCCTCCCAGCATTTT | CASSSSQGASQHF
TRBD2 | TRBJ2-1 | few | TRBV24-1 | TGTGCCACCAGTCCAGGGGGACTAGCAGACTACAATGAGCAGTTCTTC | CATSPGGLADYNEQFF
TRBD1 | TRBJ2-2 | many | TRBV10-3 | TGTGCCATCACCGTAGACAGGGAGAACACCGGGGAGCTGTTTTTT | CAITVDRENTGELFF
TRBD1 | TRBJ2-3 | many | TRBV20-1 | TGCAGTGCACCGGACAGGGGACGAAGCACAGATACGCAGTATTTT | CSAPDRGRSTDTQYF
. | TRBJ2-1 | many | TRBV9 | TGTGCCAGCAGTGCTGACAGCTACAATGAGCAGTTCTTC | CASSADSYNEQFF
. | TRBJ2-2 | many | TRBV9 | TGTGCCAGCAGCGTAGAGAGAGCCACCGGGGAGCTGTTTTTT | CASSVERATGELFF
. | TRBJ2-7 | many | TRBV20-1 | TGCAGTGCTGAGACGGACGCGGACGAGCAGTACTTC | CSAETDADEQYF
. | TRBJ1-4 | many | TRBV28 | TGTGCCAGCAAAATGCAGGGTGCTACTAATGAAAAACTGTTTTTT | CASKMQGATNEKLFF
. | TRBJ2-5 | many | TRBV30 | TGTGCCTGGAGTTCTGTCCGGGGGATCCAAGAGACCCAGTACTTC | CAWSSVRGIQETQYF
TRBD1 | TRBJ2-7 | many | TRBV6-2/TRBV6-3 | TGTGCCAGCAGGCCGTGGACAGGATCCTACGAGCAGTACTTC | CASRPWTGSYEQYF
TRBD2 | TRBJ2-3 | many | TRBV28 | TGTGCCAGCAGTCCGATGACTAGCGGAAGCACAGATACGCAGTATTTT | CASSPMTSGSTDTQYF
TRBD1 | TRBJ1-2 | . | TRBV6-1 | TGTGCCAGCAATCTCAGGGGGACCTCGCTCGATGGCTACACCTTC | CASNLRGTSLDGYTF
. | TRBJ1-3 | many | TRBV5-1 | TGCGCCAGCAGTCCGGATCTCCAGAACACCATATATTTT | CASSPDLQNTIYF
. | TRBJ2-3 | many | TRBV15 | TGTGCCACCAGCAGAGACCCGGGACCGGGGCGGGAGCAGTATTTT | CATSRDPGPGREQYF
. | TRBJ2-2 | few | TRBV29-1 | . | CSVGLGTPGSCFF
. | TRBJ2-1 | many | TRBV20-1 | TGCAGTGCTAGAGATCACAGGGCCAATGAGCAGTTCTTC | CSARDHRANEQFF
. | TRBJ2-1 | . | TRBV29-1 | TGCAGCGTTGTGACCGCCAGGGGAGTCTACAATGAGCAGTTCTTC | CSVVTARGVYNEQFF